The rows below give T cell receptor beta chains drawn from one sample of a study of OX40 agonist ivuxolimab in advanced cancers. Data came from immunoSEQ multiplex PCR; TCRdb stores just in-frame clones and leaves some out. The sample records tens of thousands of clones, about 77% being singletons. This specimen consisted of CD4+ or CD8+ T cells sorted from blood, obtained in a trial of the OX40 agonist ivuxolimab. All receptors come from an adult with an advanced solid tumor such as melanoma, head and neck, liver or kidney cancer. CDR3s leave out the opening cysteine and the closing phenylalanine or tryptophan.

cdr3_aa | v_call | cdr3_length | j_call
ASSPINPPAETQY | TRBV18 | 13 | TRBJ2-5
ASSEPVSGSTDTQY | TRBV10-2 | 14 | TRBJ2-3
ASRGQPNYGYT | TRBV2 | 11 | TRBJ1-2
ASSRTGVGFTGELF | TRBV27 | 14 | TRBJ2-2
ASSGGGGFETQY | TRBV7-3 | 12 | TRBJ2-5
ASSLGGLAGVGEQF | TRBV5-4 | 14 | TRBJ2-1
ASTPSLEGGQF | TRBV5-1 | 11 | TRBJ2-1
ASKAGNQEETQY | TRBV2 | 12 | TRBJ2-5
ASSQDGTTLYNEQF | TRBV4-2 | 14 | TRBJ2-1
ASGPGPPPETQY | TRBV7-7 | 12 | TRBJ2-5
ASTTKGRPNTEAF | TRBV6-1 | 13 | TRBJ1-1
ASSLEGASVYGYT | TRBV5-1 | 13 | TRBJ1-2
ASSTGGLGEKLF | TRBV2 | 12 | TRBJ1-4
ASRGSLDSYNEQF | TRBV7-6 | 13 | TRBJ2-1
ASSRLSTNEKLF | TRBV5-1 | 12 | TRBJ1-4
ASRRDSRSYNEQF | TRBV6-1 | 13 | TRBJ2-1
AWSVWGSRESEAF | TRBV30 | 13 | TRBJ1-1
ASRRQGSLGNTIY | TRBV6-1 | 13 | TRBJ1-3
ASSLEGASWTEAF | TRBV5-1 | 13 | TRBJ1-1
ASSHPQGARREQY | TRBV6-6 | 13 | TRBJ2-7
ASSLPDPYEQY | TRBV5-4 | 11 | TRBJ2-7
ASSPGGPTDTQY | TRBV5-1 | 12 | TRBJ2-3
AISGVSADRYEQY | TRBV10-3 | 13 | TRBJ2-7
ASSSGHRENYGYT | TRBV6-5 | 13 | TRBJ1-2
ASSLGANTGELF | TRBV10-1 | 12 | TRBJ2-2
ASDTGLAGGYEQF | TRBV6-1 | 13 | TRBJ2-1
ASSFGPGNTIY | TRBV28 | 11 | TRBJ1-3
ASSGAGMPPDTQY | TRBV5-5 | 13 | TRBJ2-3
AVGRRQGYEQY | TRBV30 | 11 | TRBJ2-7
ASTRYGGRDGYT | TRBV27 | 12 | TRBJ1-2
ASSIWGRRTGELF | TRBV19 | 13 | TRBJ2-2
ASSSFHPRDGRWNEQF | TRBV7-3 | 16 | TRBJ2-1
ASSLVRDSQGDEQF | TRBV11-2 | 14 | TRBJ2-1
ASSTEKNTEAF | TRBV10-1 | 11 | TRBJ1-1
ASSFAPDRDGYT | TRBV28 | 12 | TRBJ1-2
ASSPDGGETQY | TRBV2 | 11 | TRBJ2-5
ASSLAGGRSYNEQF | TRBV5-4 | 14 | TRBJ2-1
ASKPPGRETILQF | TRBV19 | 13 | TRBJ2-1
ASSYRADKNTEAF | TRBV6-6 | 13 | TRBJ1-1
SAGAQGVH | TRBV20-1 | 8 | TRBJ1-5
ASSGPSVGDQPQH | TRBV6-1 | 13 | TRBJ1-5
ATSRDPADAPGPQH | TRBV15 | 14 | TRBJ1-5
ATSRPTLPQH | TRBV15 | 10 | TRBJ1-5
ASSLTGTRGEKLF | TRBV5-6 | 13 | TRBJ1-4
ASSEYRANEQY | TRBV6-1 | 11 | TRBJ2-7
ASSLASETQY | TRBV11-3 | 10 | TRBJ2-5
ASSITLWGTDTQY | TRBV19 | 13 | TRBJ2-3
ASRTSSTGELF | TRBV11-2 | 11 | TRBJ2-2
ASSSMRTGGWGYT | TRBV28 | 13 | TRBJ1-2
ASSSEAGFDQPQH | TRBV5-4 | 13 | TRBJ1-5
AISEGLAGIETQY | TRBV10-3 | 13 | TRBJ2-5
ASSQRPGLSGSDKETQY | TRBV27 | 17 | TRBJ2-5
ASSDGSQRNIQY | TRBV19 | 12 | TRBJ2-4
ASSSGMGGAMGSPLH | TRBV5-5 | 15 | TRBJ1-6
ASSPEGWNYGYT | TRBV6-5 | 12 | TRBJ1-2